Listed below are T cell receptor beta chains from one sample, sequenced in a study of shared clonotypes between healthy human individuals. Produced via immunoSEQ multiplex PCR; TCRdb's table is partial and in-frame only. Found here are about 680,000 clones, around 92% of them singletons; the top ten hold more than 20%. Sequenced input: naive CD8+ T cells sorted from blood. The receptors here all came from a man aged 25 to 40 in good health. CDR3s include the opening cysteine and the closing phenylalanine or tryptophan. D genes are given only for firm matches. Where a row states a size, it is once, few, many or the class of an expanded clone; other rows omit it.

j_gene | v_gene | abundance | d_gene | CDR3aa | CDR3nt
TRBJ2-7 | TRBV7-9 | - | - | CASSLERSEQYF | TGTGCCAGCAGCTTAGAAAGGTCCGAGCAGTACTTC
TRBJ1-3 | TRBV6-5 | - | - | CASSYVGFSGNTIYF | TGTGCCAGCAGTTACGTCGGCTTCTCTGGAAACACCATATATTTT
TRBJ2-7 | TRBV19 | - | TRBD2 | CASSIPGGWYEQYF | TGTGCCAGTAGTATTCCGGGAGGCTGGTACGAGCAGTACTTC
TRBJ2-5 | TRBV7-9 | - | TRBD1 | CASSSEDRGTQYF | TGTGCCAGCAGCTCCGAGGACAGGGGGACCCAGTACTTC
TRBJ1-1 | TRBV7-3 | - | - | CASLSGAGEAFF | TGTGCCAGCCTTTCTGGGGCCGGTGAAGCTTTCTTT
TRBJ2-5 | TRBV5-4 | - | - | CASSIGETQYF | TGTGCCAGCAGTATTGGAGAGACCCAGTACTTC
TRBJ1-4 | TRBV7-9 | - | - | CASSPVVAGSEKLFF | TGTGCCAGCAGCCCGGTGGTGGCAGGGAGTGAAAAACTGTTTTTT
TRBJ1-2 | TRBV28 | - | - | CASSLSREGYTF | TGTGCCAGCAGTTTGTCCAGGGAAGGCTACACCTTC
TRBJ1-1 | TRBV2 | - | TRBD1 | CASRGQEKAFF | TGTGCCAGCAGGGGACAGGAGAAAGCTTTCTTT
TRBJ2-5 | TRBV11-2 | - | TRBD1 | CASSLGRGGQQETQYF | TGTGCCAGCAGCTTAGGGCGTGGGGGACAGCAAGAGACCCAGTACTTC
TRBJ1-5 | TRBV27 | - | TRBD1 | CASSMGQINQPQHF | TGTGCCAGCAGTATGGGACAGATCAATCAGCCCCAGCATTTT
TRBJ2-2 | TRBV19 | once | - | CASSQTGNTGELFF | TGTGCCAGTAGTCAAACAGGGAACACCGGGGAGCTGTTTTTT
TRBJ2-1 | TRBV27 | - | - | CASSWYFPNNEQFF | TGTGCCAGCAGTTGGTACTTCCCGAACAATGAGCAGTTCTTC
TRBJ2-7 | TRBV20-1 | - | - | CSAKPGSWYF | TGCAGTGCCAAACCGGGATCCTGGTACTTC
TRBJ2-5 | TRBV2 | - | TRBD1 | CASSDPTGVDETQYF | TGTGCCAGCAGTGATCCCACAGGGGTGGATGAGACCCAGTACTTC
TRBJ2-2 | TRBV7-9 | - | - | CASSLDVILASRDGELFF | TGTGCCAGCAGCTTGGATGTCATATTGGCATCCAGGGACGGGGAGCTGTTTTTT
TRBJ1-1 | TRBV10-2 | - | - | CASSTGTVDTEAFF | TGCGCCAGCAGCACAGGGACGGTAGACACTGAAGCTTTCTTT
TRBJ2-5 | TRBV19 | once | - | CASSARWTAFETQYF | TGTGCCAGTAGTGCCCGCTGGACAGCTTTTGAGACCCAGTACTTC